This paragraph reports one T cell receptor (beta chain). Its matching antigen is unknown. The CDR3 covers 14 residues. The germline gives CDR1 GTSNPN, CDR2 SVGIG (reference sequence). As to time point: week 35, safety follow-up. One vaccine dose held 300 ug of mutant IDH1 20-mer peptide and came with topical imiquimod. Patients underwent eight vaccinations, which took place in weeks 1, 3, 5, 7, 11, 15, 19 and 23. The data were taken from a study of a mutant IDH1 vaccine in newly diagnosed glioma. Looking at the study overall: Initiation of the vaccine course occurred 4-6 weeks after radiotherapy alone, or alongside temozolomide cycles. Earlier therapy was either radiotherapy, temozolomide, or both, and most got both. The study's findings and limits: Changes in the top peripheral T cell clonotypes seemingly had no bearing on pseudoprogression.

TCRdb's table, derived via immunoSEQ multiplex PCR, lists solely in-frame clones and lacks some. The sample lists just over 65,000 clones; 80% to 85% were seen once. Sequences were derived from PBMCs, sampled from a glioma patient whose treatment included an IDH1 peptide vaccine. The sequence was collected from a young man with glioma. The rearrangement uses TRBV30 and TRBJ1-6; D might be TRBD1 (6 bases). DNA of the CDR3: TGTGCTTCTGGACTAAGGGGGGGAAATTCACCCCTCCACTTT. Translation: CASGLRGGNSPLHF.